The entry that follows covers one T cell receptor (beta chain) sequence. Its antigen is as yet unknown. Per germline, CDR1 MGHDK and CDR2 SYGVNS. The CDR3 contains 15 residues. After removal of 3 bases from V and 5 bases from J, the junction contained 4 bases not matched to a gene. Clones were sequenced by immunoSEQ multiplex PCR, and TCRdb holds only the in-frame ones, with some missing. The sample gives about 150,000 clones, 85% to 95% of which show up once; less than 1.6% is in the top ten. The source of the sample is a study of T cell responses to AZD1222 COVID-19 vaccine. Study results and caveats: Repertoires were sampled only after the peak T cell response. Only six people who got AZD1222 tested seropositive at baseline.

The TCR sequence derives from an adult who received the AZD1222 COVID-19 vaccine. The V and J genes are TRBV25-1 and TRBJ2-5; 12 positions match TRBD2. The input for sequencing was peripheral blood, taken 28 days after the second AZD1222 dose. DNA for the CDR3: TGTGCCAGCAGTGAGGGGACTAGCGGGCAGGAGACCCAGTACTTC. This sequence encodes CASSEGTSGQETQYF.